The next 9 T cell receptor beta chains were all read from a single sample in a study of high-grade serous ovarian cancer treatment subgroups. Tumor samples were taken before definitive surgery or chemotherapy. Only in-frame clones appear in the TCRdb table, and some are missing; sequencing was by immunoSEQ multiplex PCR. The profile shows under 1,500 clones, 70% to 75% of them singletons. The sample consisted of tumor tissue. All receptors derive from a human donor with high-grade serous ovarian cancer.

The chain couples TRBV4-1 to TRBJ2-5; 10 bases are shared with TRBD1. In germline, CDR1 is MGHRA, CDR2 YSYEKL. After removal of 4 bases from V and 5 bases from J, the junction contained 4 bases not matched to a gene. The CDR3 has 14 residues. The CDR3 reads CASSLGQGQETQYF. CDR3 nucleotide sequence: TGCGCCAGCAGCCTGGGACAGGGGCAGGAGACCCAGTACTTC.

The V and J genes are TRBV7-2 and TRBJ2-4; weak D call: TRBD2 (5 bases). The V end was cut by 1 base, the J end by 8 bases, with 12 bases between. Germline-derived CDR1 and CDR2 are SGHTA and FQGNSA. CDR3 length equals 14 residues. CDR3 loop: CASSLVVGKDIQYF. The CDR3 nucleotides are TGTGCCAGCAGCTTAGTGGTCGGGAAGGACATTCAGTACTTC.

Comments on this clone: A read error may produce the germline difference seen at one junction end. At the DNA level, this CDR3 is encoded by other sequences in the same sample as well. The chain uses TRBV5-6 and TRBJ1-1; D gene uncertain. The CDR3 contains 13 residues. Germline CDR1 SGHDT, CDR2 YYEEEE. CDR3 region: CASSLSMNTEAFF. DNA of the CDR3: TGTGCCAGCAGCTTGTCCATGAACACTGAGGCTTTCTTT. The complete variable domain, with remaining parts taken from reference TRBV5-6 and TRBJ1-1, reads DAGVTQSPTHLIKTRGQQVTLRCSPKSGHDTVSWYQQALGQGPQFIFQYYEEEERQRGNFPDRFSGHQFPNYSSELNVNALLLGDSALYLCASSLSMNTEAFFGQGTRLTVV.

The chain carries TRBV5-6 and TRBJ1-2; D perhaps matches TRBD1 (5 bases). This CDR3 has 16 amino acids. V dropped 3 bases and J dropped 1 base, with 16 bases sitting between them. The germline CDR1 and CDR2 sequences are SGHDT and YYEEEE. For the CDR3, the DNA is TGTGCCAGCAGCTCGCCGGGGAGGGGCAGTAACTATGGCTACACCTTC. This translates into CASSSPGRGSNYGYTF.

The chain is built from TRBV6-4 and TRBJ1-4; 10 bases fit TRBD1. CDR3 length equals 16 residues. V lost 5 bases to trimming and J lost 6 bases; unmatched junction nucleotides: 9. From germline, CDR1 is MRHNA and CDR2 SNTAGT. The CDR3 DNA reads TGTGCCAGCAGTCCCCCCCCCGGACAGGGGGATGAAAAACTGTTTTTT. Translation gives CASSPPPGQGDEKLFF.

The J gene is TRBJ2-6, the V gene TRBV11-2, with TRBD1 as a possible D gene (5 bases). The CDR3 consists of 16 residues. V was pared by 5 bases and J by 4 bases, with 15 bases between. Germline CDR1 reads SGHAT; CDR2 reads FQNNGV. The CDR3 loop reads CASSRAQGAGANVLTF. CDR3 DNA sequence: TGTGCCAGCAGCCGAGCCCAGGGTGCCGGGGCCAACGTCCTGACTTTC.

This clone was counted a single time. The chain is built from TRBV7-9 and TRBJ2-5; D unresolved. The germline V gene has CDR1 SEHNR and CDR2 FQNEAQ (reference sequence). The CDR3 length is 11 residues. Trimming left V 1 base short and J 7 bases short, with 4 bases between. The CDR3 coding sequence is TGTGCCAGCAGCTTAGAAGGGACCCAGTACTTC. Translation gives CASSLEGTQYF. Complete variable domain (other parts from reference TRBV7-9 and TRBJ2-5): DTGVSQNPRHKITKRGQNVTFRCDPISEHNRLYWYRQTLGQGPEFLTYFQNEAQLEKSRLLSDRFSAERPKGSFSTLEIQRTEQGDSAMYLCASSLEGTQYFGPGTRLLVL.

V gene TRBV2 combines with J gene TRBJ2-2; 8 nucleotides match TRBD2. The ends lost 7 bases at V and 11 bases at J; junction bases unmatched: 12. CDR1 and CDR2 (germline): SNHLY, FYNNEI. CDR3 size: 14 residues. The CDR3 DNA reads TGTGCCAGCAAGAGCGGGAGCCCCAAGTCCGAGCTGTTTTTT. Its protein product is CASKSGSPKSELFF. The complete variable domain, with remaining parts taken from reference TRBV2 and TRBJ2-2, reads EPEVTQTPSHQVTQMGQEVILRCVPISNHLYFYWYRQILGQKVEFLVSFYNNEISEKSEIFDDQFSVERPDGSNFTLKIRSTKLEDSAMYFCASKSGSPKSELFFGEGSRLTVL.

The chain combines TRBV2 with TRBJ2-5, with TRBD1 matching 9 bases. CDR3 length equals 15 residues. Trimming at V came to 5 bases and at J to 5 bases, leaving 9 bases not matched to a gene. Germline V gives CDR1 SNHLY, CDR2 FYNNEI. As DNA, the CDR3 is TGTGCCAGCAGTCACAGGACAGGGGCGGGGGAGACCCAGTACTTC. It translates to CASSHRTGAGETQYF.